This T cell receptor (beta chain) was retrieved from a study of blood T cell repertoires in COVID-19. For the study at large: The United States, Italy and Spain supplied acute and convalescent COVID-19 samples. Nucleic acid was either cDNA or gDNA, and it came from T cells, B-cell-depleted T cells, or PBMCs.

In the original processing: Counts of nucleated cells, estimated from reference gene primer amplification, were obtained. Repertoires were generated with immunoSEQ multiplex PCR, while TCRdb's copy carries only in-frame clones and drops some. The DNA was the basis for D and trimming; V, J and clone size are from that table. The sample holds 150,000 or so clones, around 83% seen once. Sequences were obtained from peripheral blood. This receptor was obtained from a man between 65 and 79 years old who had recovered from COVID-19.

CDR3 amino acids: CAWSVHSRGNQPQHF. CDR3 DNA: TGTGCCTGGAGTGTACACAGCAGGGGCAATCAGCCCCAGCATTTT. V and J are TRBV30 and TRBJ1-5, with D tentatively TRBD1 (5 bases). The CDR3 runs to 15 residues. CDR1 is GTSNPN, CDR2 SVGIG, per germline (reference sequence). Trimming shortened V by 0 bases and J by 2 bases, and 11 bases separated the two germline ends.